Following are 13 T cell receptor beta chains from one sample sequenced in a study of CD8 T cells in Susac syndrome. Random hexamers were used to reverse transcribe an amount of about 0.5 to 1 ug RNA. TCRdb re-called the immunoSEQ multiplex PCR reads through MiXCR, storing one row per CDR3 protein. The sample holds fewer than 350,000 distinct CDR3 sequences, approximately 85% seen once. Sequenced sample: CD8+ T cells from PBMCs. These receptors came from a human donor with multiple sclerosis.

This clonotype was counted once. The chain has TRBV7-9 and TRBJ2-1; a possible D gene is TRBD2 (5 bases). With 7 bases removed from V and 2 bases from J, the gap between germline ends came to 9 bases. Germline CDR1 reads SEHNR; CDR2 reads FQNEAQ (reference sequence). The CDR3 loop spans 13 amino acids. CDR3 DNA sequence: TGTGCCAGCATGCGGGTACCCTACAATGAGCAGTTCTTC. Encoded protein: CASMRVPYNEQFF.

The rearrangement links TRBV5-1 to TRBJ2-2; unclear D gene. Per the germline V gene, CDR1 is SGHRS and CDR2 is YFSETQ. The CDR3 has 13 residues. V dropped 0 bases and J dropped 7 bases, with 7 bases sitting between them. The CDR3 DNA follows: TGCGCCAGCAGCTTGGCGTCCGTCGGGGAGCTGTTTTTT. Its translation is CASSLASVGELFF.

In this sample, this clonotype turned up a few times. The chain uses TRBV29-1 and TRBJ2-3; D uncertain. The CDR3 is 13 residues long. In germline, CDR1 is SQVTM, CDR2 ANQGSEA. With 1 base removed from V and 4 bases from J, the gap between germline ends came to 9 bases. The CDR3 nucleotides read TGCAGCGTTGAAGCCGGCGTTCCAGATACGCAGTATTTT. It translates to CSVEAGVPDTQYF.

A few counts support this clonotype. The V and J genes are TRBV11-2 and TRBJ1-5, with D possibly TRBD1 on 5 matching bases. The V gene's germline CDR1 is SGHAT and CDR2 FQNNGV. V shed 4 bases and J shed 9 bases, with 7 bases lying between them. This CDR3 region has 11 residues. CDR3 sequence (DNA): TGTGCCAGCAGCTCTGGGGGGCCCCAGCATTTT. The encoded protein is CASSSGGPQHF. Variable domain in full (rest from reference TRBV11-2 and TRBJ1-5): EAGVAQSPRYKIIEKRQSVAFWCNPISGHATLYWYQQILGQGPKLLIQFQNNGVVDDSQLPKDRFSAERLKGVDSTLKIQPAKLEDSAVYLCASSSGGPQHFGDGTRLSIL.

This chain joins TRBV29-1 and TRBJ2-7, with 11 positions matching TRBD1. CDR3 size: 14 residues. The V segment lost 6 bases and the J segment 3 bases; nucleotides outside the gene matches: 7. The germline V gene has CDR1 SQVTM and CDR2 ANQGSEA. The DNA for the CDR3 is TGCAGCGTCCGCGGACAGGGGGCGATCTACGAGCAGTACTTC. Encoded protein: CSVRGQGAIYEQYF.

This clonotype has a handful of counts. The chain has TRBV6-2 or TRBV6-3 and TRBJ2-5, with D possibly called TRBD1 or TRBD2 (5 bases each). Between the trimmed V and J ends, which lost 2 bases and 7 bases, there was a span of 11 bases. CDR3 length: 13 amino acids. Germline CDR1 reads MNHEY; CDR2 reads SVGEGT. DNA of the CDR3: TGTGCCAGCAGTTACGGGGGTCTCGGGACCCAGTACTTC. Its translation is CASSYGGLGTQYF.

The rearrangement links TRBV6-5 to TRBJ2-7; 11 positions agree with TRBD1. This CDR3 is built from 15 residues. Germline-derived CDR1 and CDR2 are MNHEY and SVGAGI. After removal of 2 bases from V and 4 bases from J, the junction contained 4 bases not matched to a gene. CDR3 loop: CASSYGQGALYEQYF. The CDR3 DNA follows: TGTGCCAGCAGTTACGGACAGGGGGCCCTTTACGAGCAGTACTTC.

The rearrangement links TRBV28 to TRBJ1-4; a weak D match, TRBD1 (6 bases). In germline, CDR1 is MDHEN, CDR2 SYDVKM. V was clipped by 5 bases and J by 2 bases, with 15 bases between them. This CDR3 contains 16 residues. CDR3 coding DNA: TGTGCCAGCAGTGCCGTCCCAGGGGCTACTAATGAAAAACTGTTTTTT. Translated: CASSAVPGATNEKLFF.

The chain couples TRBV7-3 to TRBJ1-2, with 9 bases that match TRBD1. The J segment lost 4 bases and the V segment lost 4 bases, leaving 1 base of the junction unmatched. The CDR3 sequence is 13 residues long. Per germline, CDR1 SGHTA and CDR2 FQGTGA. The CDR3 coding sequence is TGTGCCAGCAGCTCGGGACAGGGCTATGGCTACACCTTC. Its translation is CASSSGQGYGYTF.

The chain uses TRBV5-6 and TRBJ2-7, with D possibly TRBD1 on 5 matching bases. Germline values: CDR1 SGHDT, CDR2 YYEEEE. Trimming left V 7 bases short and J 5 bases short, with 13 bases between. CDR3 length equals 12 residues. CDR3 DNA sequence: TGTGCCAGCGGCCGCAGGGATGACGAGCAGTACTTC. It is translated as CASGRRDDEQYF.

The chain combines TRBV13 with TRBJ2-7, with 10 positions matching TRBD1. Germline trimming cut 4 bases from V and 3 bases from J; bases unmatched to any gene: 6. Germline V gene sequence: CDR1 PRHDT, CDR2 FYEKMQ (reference sequence). The CDR3 extends over 15 amino acids. The CDR3 protein is CASSSTGTGVYEQYF. CDR3 bases: TGTGCCAGCAGCTCTACCGGGACAGGGGTCTACGAGCAGTACTTC.

V gene TRBV4-3 combines with J gene TRBJ2-2; TRBD2 matches 12 bases. CDR3 length equals 17 residues. Germline values: CDR1 LGHNA, CDR2 YSLEER. With V trimmed by 0 bases and J by 5 bases, 4 bases remained unmatched. DNA of the CDR3: TGCGCCAGCAGCCAAGATCCGACTAGCGGGAGAACCGGGGAGCTGTTTTTT. It translates to CASSQDPTSGRTGELFF.

The chain has TRBV7-2 and TRBJ2-5; perhaps TRBD2 as D (6 bases). V lost 1 base and J 4 bases, leaving 13 bases between the germline ends. The CDR3 runs to 15 residues. Germline V lookup: CDR1 SGHTA, CDR2 FQGNSA. The DNA of the CDR3 is TGTGCCAGCAGCTTAGGTGAGGGGACTCGAGAGACCCAGTACTTC. This gives the protein CASSLGEGTRETQYF. Looking up the rest from reference TRBV7-2 and TRBJ2-5 gives the full variable domain: GAGVSQSPSNKVTEKGKDVELRCDPISGHTALYWYRQSLGQGLEFLIYFQGNSAPDKSGLPSDRFSAERTGGSVSTLTIQRTQQEDSAVYLCASSLGEGTRETQYFGPGTRLLVL.